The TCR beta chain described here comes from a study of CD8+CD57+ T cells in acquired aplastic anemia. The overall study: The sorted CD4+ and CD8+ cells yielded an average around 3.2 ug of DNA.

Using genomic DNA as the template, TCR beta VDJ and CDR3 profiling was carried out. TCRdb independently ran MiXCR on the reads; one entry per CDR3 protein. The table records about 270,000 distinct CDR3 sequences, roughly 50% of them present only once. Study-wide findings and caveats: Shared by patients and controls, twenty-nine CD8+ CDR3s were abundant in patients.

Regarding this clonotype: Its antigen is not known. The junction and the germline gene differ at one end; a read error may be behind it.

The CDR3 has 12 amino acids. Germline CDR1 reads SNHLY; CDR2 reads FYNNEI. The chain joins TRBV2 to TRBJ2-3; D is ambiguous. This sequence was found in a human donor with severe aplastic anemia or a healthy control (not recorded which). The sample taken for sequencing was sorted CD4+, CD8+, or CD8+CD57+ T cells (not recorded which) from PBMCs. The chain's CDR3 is CATSDWADTQYF. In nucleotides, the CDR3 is TGTGCCACCAGTGATTGGGCAGATACGCAGTATTTT.